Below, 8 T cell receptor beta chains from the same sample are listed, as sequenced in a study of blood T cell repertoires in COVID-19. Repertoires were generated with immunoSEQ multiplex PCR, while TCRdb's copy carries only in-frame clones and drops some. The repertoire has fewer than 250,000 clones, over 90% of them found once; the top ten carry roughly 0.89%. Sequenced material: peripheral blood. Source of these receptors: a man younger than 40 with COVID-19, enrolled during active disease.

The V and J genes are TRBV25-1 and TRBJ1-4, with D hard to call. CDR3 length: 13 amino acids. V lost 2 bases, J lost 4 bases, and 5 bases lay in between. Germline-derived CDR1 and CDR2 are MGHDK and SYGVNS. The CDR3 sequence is CASSEPINEKLFF. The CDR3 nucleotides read TGTGCCAGCAGTGAACCTATTAATGAAAAACTGTTTTTT.

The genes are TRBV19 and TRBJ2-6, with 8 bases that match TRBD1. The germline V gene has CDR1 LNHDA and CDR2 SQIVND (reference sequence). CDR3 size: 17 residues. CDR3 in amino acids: CSPIPGQVNSGANVLTF. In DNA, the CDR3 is TGTTCACCTATTCCGGGACAGGTAAACTCTGGGGCCAACGTCCTGACTTTC. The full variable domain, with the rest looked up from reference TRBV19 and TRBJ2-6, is DGGITQSPKYLFRKEGQNVTLSCEQNLNHDAMYWYRQDPGQGLRLIYYSQIVNDFQKGDIAEGYSVSREKKESFPLTVTSAQKNPTAFYLCSPIPGQVNSGANVLTFGAGSRLTVL.

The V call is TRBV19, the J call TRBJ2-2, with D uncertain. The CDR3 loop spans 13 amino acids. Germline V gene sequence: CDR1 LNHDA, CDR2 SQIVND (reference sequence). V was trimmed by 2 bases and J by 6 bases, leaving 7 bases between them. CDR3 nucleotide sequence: TGTGCCAGTAGTATATCGGGTCCCGGGGAGCTGTTTTTT. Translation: CASSISGPGELFF. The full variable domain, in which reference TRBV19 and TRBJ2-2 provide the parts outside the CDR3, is DGGITQSPKYLFRKEGQNVTLSCEQNLNHDAMYWYRQDPGQGLRLIYYSQIVNDFQKGDIAEGYSVSREKKESFPLTVTSAQKNPTAFYLCASSISGPGELFFGEGSRLTVL.

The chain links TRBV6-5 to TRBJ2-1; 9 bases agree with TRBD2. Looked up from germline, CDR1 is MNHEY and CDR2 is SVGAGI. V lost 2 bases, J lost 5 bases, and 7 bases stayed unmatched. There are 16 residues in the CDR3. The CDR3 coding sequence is TGTGCCAGCAGTTACGCTCGGCGGGGGGGAAACAATGAGCAGTTCTTC. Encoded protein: CASSYARRGGNNEQFF.

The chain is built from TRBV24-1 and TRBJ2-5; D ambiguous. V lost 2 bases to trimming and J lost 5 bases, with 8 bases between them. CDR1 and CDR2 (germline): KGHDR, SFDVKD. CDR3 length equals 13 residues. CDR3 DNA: TGTGCCACCAGTGATTCATTGCGGGAGACCCAGTACTTC. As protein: CATSDSLRETQYF.

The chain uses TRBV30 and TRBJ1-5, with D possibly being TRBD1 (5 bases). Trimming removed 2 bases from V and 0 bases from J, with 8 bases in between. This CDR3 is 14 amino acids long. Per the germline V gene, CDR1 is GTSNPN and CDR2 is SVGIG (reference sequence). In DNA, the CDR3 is TGTGCCTGGAGTCAGGGTTATAGCAATCAGCCCCAGCATTTT. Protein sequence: CAWSQGYSNQPQHF. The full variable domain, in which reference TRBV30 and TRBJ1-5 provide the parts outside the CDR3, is SQTIHQWPATLVQPVGSPLSLECTVEGTSNPNLYWYRQAAGRGLQLLFYSVGIGQISSEVPQNLSASRPQDRQFILSSKKLLLSDSGFYLCAWSQGYSNQPQHFGDGTRLSIL.

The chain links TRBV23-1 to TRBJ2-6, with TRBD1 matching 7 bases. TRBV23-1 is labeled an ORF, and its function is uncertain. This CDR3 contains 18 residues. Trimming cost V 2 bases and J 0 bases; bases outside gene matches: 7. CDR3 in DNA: TGCGCCAGCAGTCAAGGACAGGTGAAGAGCTCTGGGGCCAACGTCCTGACTTTC. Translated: CASSQGQVKSSGANVLTF.

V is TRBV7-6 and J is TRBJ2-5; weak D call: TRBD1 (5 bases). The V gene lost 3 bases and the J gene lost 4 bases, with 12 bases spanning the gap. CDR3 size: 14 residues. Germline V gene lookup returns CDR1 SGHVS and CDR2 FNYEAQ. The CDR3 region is CASSFSRAVETQYF. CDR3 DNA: TGTGCCAGCAGCTTTTCCAGGGCGGTAGAGACCCAGTACTTC. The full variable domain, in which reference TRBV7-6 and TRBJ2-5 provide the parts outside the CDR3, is GAGVSQSPRYKVTKRGQDVALRCDPISGHVSLYWYRQALGQGPEFLTYFNYEAQQDKSGLPNDRFSAERPEGSISTLTIQRTEQRDSAMYRCASSFSRAVETQYFGPGTRLLVL.